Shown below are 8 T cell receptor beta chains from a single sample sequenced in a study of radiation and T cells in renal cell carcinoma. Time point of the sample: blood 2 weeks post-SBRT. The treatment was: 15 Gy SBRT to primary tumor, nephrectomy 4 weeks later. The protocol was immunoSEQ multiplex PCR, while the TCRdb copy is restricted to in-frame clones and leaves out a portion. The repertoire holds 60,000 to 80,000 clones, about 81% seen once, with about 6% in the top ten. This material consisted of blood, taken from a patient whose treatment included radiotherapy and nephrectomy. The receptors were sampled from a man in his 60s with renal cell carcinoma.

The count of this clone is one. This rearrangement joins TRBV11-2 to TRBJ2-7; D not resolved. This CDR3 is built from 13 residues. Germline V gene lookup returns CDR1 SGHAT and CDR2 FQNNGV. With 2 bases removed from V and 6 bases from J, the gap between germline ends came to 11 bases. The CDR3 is CASSLSSSGEQYF. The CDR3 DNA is TGTGCCAGCAGCTTAAGTTCTTCTGGCGAGCAGTACTTC.

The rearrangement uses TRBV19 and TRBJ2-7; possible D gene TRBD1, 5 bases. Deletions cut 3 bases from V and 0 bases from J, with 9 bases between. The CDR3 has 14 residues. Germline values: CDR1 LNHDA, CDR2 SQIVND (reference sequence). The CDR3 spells CASSIREGSYEQYF. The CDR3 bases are TGTGCCAGTAGTATCAGGGAAGGCTCCTACGAGCAGTACTTC.

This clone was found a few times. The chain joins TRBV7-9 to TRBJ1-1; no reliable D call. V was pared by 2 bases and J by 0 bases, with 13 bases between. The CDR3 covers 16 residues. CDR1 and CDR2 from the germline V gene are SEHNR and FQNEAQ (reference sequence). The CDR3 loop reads CASSLSLPAMNTEAFF. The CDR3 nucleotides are TGTGCCAGCAGCTTATCTCTCCCAGCGATGAACACTGAAGCTTTCTTT.

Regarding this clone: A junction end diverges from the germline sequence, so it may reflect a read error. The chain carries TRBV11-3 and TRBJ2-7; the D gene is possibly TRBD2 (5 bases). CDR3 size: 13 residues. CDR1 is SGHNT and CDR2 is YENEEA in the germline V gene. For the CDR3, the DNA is TGTGCCAGCAGTTTAGGACCCACTAGCGAGCAGTACTTC. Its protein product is CASSLGPTSEQYF.

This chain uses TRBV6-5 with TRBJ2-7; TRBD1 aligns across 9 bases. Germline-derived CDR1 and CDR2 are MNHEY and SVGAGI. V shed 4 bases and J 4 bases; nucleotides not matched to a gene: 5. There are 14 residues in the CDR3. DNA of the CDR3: TGTGCCAGCAGTTCGACAGGGGGTCGGTACGAGCAGTACTTC. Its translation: CASSSTGGRYEQYF.

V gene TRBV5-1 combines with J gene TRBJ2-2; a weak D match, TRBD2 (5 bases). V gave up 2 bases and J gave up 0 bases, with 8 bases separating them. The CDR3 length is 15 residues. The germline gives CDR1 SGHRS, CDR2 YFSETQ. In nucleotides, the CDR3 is TGCGCCAGCAGCTTAGAGGGCTCGAACACCGGGGAGCTGTTTTTT. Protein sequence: CASSLEGSNTGELFF.

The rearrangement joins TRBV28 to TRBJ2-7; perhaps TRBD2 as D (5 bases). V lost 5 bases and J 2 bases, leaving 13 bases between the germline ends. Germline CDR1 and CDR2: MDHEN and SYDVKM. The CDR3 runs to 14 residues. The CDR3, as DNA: TGTGCCAGCAGTCCTAAGAGAGGGCCCTACGAGCAGTACTTC. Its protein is CASSPKRGPYEQYF.

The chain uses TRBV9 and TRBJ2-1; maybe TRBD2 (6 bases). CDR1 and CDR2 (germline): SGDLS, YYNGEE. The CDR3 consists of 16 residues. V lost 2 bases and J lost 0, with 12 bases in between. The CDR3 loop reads CASSVGGGGSYNEQFF. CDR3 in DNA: TGTGCCAGCAGCGTGGGGGGAGGCGGCTCCTACAATGAGCAGTTCTTC.